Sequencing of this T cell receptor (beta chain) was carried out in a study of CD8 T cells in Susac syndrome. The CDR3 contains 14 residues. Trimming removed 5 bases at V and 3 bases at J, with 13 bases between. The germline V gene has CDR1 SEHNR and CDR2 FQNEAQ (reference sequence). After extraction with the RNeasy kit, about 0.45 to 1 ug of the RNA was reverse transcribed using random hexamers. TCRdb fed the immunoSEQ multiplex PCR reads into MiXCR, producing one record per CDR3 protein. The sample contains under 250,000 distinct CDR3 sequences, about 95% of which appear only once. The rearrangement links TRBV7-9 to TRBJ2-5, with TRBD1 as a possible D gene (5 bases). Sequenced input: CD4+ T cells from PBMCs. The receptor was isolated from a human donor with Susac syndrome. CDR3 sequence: CASSPDRREETQYF. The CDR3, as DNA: TGTGCCAGCAGCCCAGATCGCAGGGAAGAGACCCAGTACTTC.